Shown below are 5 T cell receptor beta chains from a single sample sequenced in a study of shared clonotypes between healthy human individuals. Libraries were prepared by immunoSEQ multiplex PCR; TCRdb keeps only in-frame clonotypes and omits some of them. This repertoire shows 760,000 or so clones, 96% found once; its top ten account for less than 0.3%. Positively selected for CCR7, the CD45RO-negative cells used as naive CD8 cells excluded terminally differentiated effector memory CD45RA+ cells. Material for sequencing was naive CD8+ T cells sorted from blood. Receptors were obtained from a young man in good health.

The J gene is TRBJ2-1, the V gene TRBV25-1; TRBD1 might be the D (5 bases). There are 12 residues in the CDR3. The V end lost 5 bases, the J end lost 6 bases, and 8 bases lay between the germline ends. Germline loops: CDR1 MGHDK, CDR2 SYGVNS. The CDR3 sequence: CASSRGLNEQFF. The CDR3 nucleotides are TGTGCCAGCAGTAGGGGCCTCAATGAGCAGTTCTTC.

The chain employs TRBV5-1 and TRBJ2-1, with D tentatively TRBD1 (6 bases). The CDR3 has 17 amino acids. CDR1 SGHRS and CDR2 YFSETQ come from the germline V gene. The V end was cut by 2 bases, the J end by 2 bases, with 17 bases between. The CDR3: CASSFGQPVTPYNEQFF. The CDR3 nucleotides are TGCGCCAGCAGCTTTGGACAGCCCGTGACCCCCTACAATGAGCAGTTCTTC.

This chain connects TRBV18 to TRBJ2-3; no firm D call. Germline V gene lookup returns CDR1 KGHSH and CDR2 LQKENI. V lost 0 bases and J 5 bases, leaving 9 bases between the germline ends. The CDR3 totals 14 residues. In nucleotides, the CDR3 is TGTGCCAGCTCACCACCCTTTGCCATAGATACGCAGTATTTT. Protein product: CASSPPFAIDTQYF.

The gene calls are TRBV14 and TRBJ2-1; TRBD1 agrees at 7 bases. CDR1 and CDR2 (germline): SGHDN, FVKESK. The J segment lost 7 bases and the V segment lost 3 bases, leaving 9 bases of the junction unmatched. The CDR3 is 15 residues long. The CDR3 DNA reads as TGTGCCAGCAGCCACCCGACAGGGTTGTTAAATGAGCAGTTCTTC. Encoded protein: CASSHPTGLLNEQFF.

Written as DNA, the CDR3 is TGCGCCAGCAGCCAAGAACCGGGACTAGCGGGAGATTTGTACTTC. It is translated as CASSQEPGLAGDLYF. This chain links TRBV4-1 with TRBJ2-7; 14 nucleotides agree with TRBD2. Germline V gives CDR1 MGHRA, CDR2 YSYEKL. J gave up 12 bases and V 0 bases, and 7 bases lay outside the gene matches. This CDR3 spans 15 amino acids.